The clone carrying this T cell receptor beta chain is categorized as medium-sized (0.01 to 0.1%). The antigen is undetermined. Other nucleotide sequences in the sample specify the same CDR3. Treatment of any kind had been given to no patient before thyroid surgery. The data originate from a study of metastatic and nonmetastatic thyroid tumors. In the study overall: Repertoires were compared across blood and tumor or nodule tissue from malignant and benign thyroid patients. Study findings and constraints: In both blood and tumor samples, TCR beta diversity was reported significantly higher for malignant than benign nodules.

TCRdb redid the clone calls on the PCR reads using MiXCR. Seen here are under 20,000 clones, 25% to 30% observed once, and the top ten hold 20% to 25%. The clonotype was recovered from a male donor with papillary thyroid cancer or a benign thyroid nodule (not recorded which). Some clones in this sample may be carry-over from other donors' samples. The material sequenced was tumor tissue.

CDR3 in amino acids: CATSSLAGGSYNEQFF. In DNA, the CDR3 is TGTGCCACCAGCTCGTTGGCAGGGGGCTCCTACAATGAGCAGTTCTTC. The V call is TRBV15, the J call TRBJ2-1; TRBD1 matches at 7 bases. The CDR3 runs to 16 residues. The V gene end was trimmed by 5 bases and the J gene end by 0 bases; junction bases not matched to a gene: 7. CDR1 is LNHNV, CDR2 YYDKDF, per germline (reference sequence). The complete variable domain, with remaining parts taken from reference TRBV15 and TRBJ2-1, reads DAMVIQNPRYQVTQFGKPVTLSCSQTLNHNVMYWYQQKSSQAPKLLFHYYDKDFNNEADTPDNFQSRRPNTSFCFLDIRSPGLGDTAMYLCATSSLAGGSYNEQFFGPGTRLTVL.